This T cell receptor beta chain was recovered during a study of T cells in Graves' hyperthyroidism and ophthalmopathy. The study based diagnoses on clinical symptoms, serum thyroxine and TRAb, thyroid ultrasound and orbital computed tomography. Isolation of PBMCs was performed on 8.5 to 10 ml fresh peripheral blood. Trimming took off 0 bases at V and 2 bases at J, with 14 bases between the two ends. Per germline, CDR1 DFQATT and CDR2 SNEGSKA (reference sequence). CDR3 length: 16 residues. This clonotype was recorded a few times. What it binds is unknown. Study-wide points: The model made its ophthalmopathy prediction, and onset followed a median 6.5 months later.

The CDR3 regions of TCR beta were amplified from RNA transcripts. The TCR CDR3 was amplified in a first-round RT-PCR using the HTBI primer set. A single record per CDR3 protein comes from TCRdb applying MiXCR to the multiplex PCR reads. The sample holds hundreds of thousands of distinct CDR3 sequences, roughly 15% seen once. The sample taken for sequencing was blood. The rearrangement links TRBV20-1 to TRBJ2-1; D is undetermined. The sequence came from a woman aged 50 to 60 with Graves' ophthalmopathy. For the CDR3, the DNA is TGCAGTGCTAGAGATCCGGGCGGAGCCCCCTACAATGAGCAGTTCTTC. It translates to CSARDPGGAPYNEQFF.